This T cell receptor beta chain was recorded in a study of cytomegalovirus exposure and HLA in healthy donors. Comments on this clone: The antigen remains undetermined.

The CDR3 loop spans 16 amino acids. V lost 2 bases and J lost 8; bases outside the gene matches: 8. Per the germline V gene, CDR1 is ENHRY and CDR2 is SYGVKD. Use of 60 Vbeta and 13 Jbeta primers characterized the PCR. The protocol was immunoSEQ multiplex PCR, while the TCRdb copy is restricted to in-frame clones and leaves out a portion. The profile shows 150,000 or so clones, 65% to 80% of them singletons. General study findings and limits: About 87% or about 30% of the time was how often most TCR beta V segments were productive, according to an earlier analysis. A list of approximately 160 TCR beta chains associated with cytomegalovirus was given.

The rearrangement uses TRBV10-3 and TRBJ1-3; 11 nucleotides align to TRBD1. The clonotype originates from a man between 40 and 49 years old in good health and CMV-seropositive. Sequencing was carried out using PBMCs. CDR3: CAISEQDRGLSDTIYF. The CDR3 DNA reads as TGTGCCATCAGTGAGCAGGACAGGGGGCTATCGGACACCATATATTTT.